Listed below are T cell receptor beta chains from one sample, sequenced in a study of cytomegalovirus exposure and HLA in healthy donors. Sequencing was performed with immunoSEQ multiplex PCR; in TCRdb, only in-frame clones are kept and a portion is missing. The sample carries 200,000 or so clones, over 60% recorded once. The sample comprised PBMCs. The receptors were gathered from a man aged 18 to 35 in good health and CMV-seronegative. Each CDR3 is given with its conserved first and last residue. A D gene is named only where the DNA matches it firmly. The size of a clone is reported for some rows only, either as once, few or many, or as a class for expanded clones.

J: TRBJ1-3; D: -; size: -; V: TRBV28; DNA: TGTGCCAGCAGTTACCAGACAGTCTCTGGAAACACCATATATTTT; CDR3: CASSYQTVSGNTIYF
J: TRBJ2-7; D: TRBD1; size: -; V: TRBV7-9; DNA: TGTGCCAGCAGCCCATGGACAGGGGGCGAGCAGTACTTC; CDR3: CASSPWTGGEQYF
J: TRBJ1-1; D: -; size: -; V: TRBV6-5; DNA: TGTGCCAGCAGTTACTCGCAGGTTCACACTGAAGCTTTCTTT; CDR3: CASSYSQVHTEAFF
J: TRBJ2-7; D: -; size: -; V: TRBV30; DNA: TGTGCCTGGAGTCAAGCGGGCCCCTACGAGCAGTACTTC; CDR3: CAWSQAGPYEQYF
J: TRBJ2-3; D: -; size: -; V: TRBV7-9; DNA: TGTGCCAGCAGCTTAAGAGTAGCGGGCACAGATACGCAGTATTTT; CDR3: CASSLRVAGTDTQYF
J: TRBJ2-7; D: -; size: -; V: TRBV12-5; DNA: TGTGCTGGTGGGGACACCCTAAAGTCCCCCTCCTACGAGCAGTACTTC; CDR3: CAGGDTLKSPSYEQYF
J: TRBJ2-7; D: -; size: -; V: TRBV18; DNA: TGTGCCAGCTCACCACTGGGACAAATTACCTACGAGCAGTACTTC; CDR3: CASSPLGQITYEQYF
J: TRBJ2-7; D: TRBD2; size: -; V: TRBV5-1; DNA: TGCGCCAGCAGTCATAAAACCGGGACTAGCGGGTGCGAGCAGTACTTC; CDR3: CASSHKTGTSGCEQYF
J: TRBJ2-7; D: -; size: -; V: TRBV2; DNA: TGTGCCAGCAGTGCCCACCAGGACAAAAACGAGCAGTACTTC; CDR3: CASSAHQDKNEQYF
J: TRBJ2-4; D: TRBD2; size: -; V: TRBV5-4; DNA: TGTGCCAGCAGTAGCGGGAGTGGCAAAAACATTCAGTACTTC; CDR3: CASSSGSGKNIQYF
J: TRBJ1-2; D: -; size: -; V: TRBV27; DNA: TGTGCCAGCAGTCCACTACACTATGGCTACACCTTC; CDR3: CASSPLHYGYTF
J: TRBJ1-5; D: -; size: -; V: TRBV4-1; DNA: TGCGCCAGCAGCCCCTGGGGGCTGGGGAATCAGCCCCAGCATTTT; CDR3: CASSPWGLGNQPQHF
J: TRBJ2-3; D: -; size: few; V: TRBV5-1; DNA: TGCGCCAGCAGCTCAGGCGAGAAGAGAAGCCTTAGCACAGATACGCAGTATTTT; CDR3: CASSSGEKRSLSTDTQYF
J: TRBJ2-3; D: -; size: -; V: TRBV28; DNA: TGTGCCAGCAGTAAGGGGGGGAGTAGCACAGATACGCAGTATTTT; CDR3: CASSKGGSSTDTQYF
J: TRBJ2-7; D: TRBD1; size: -; V: TRBV5-1; DNA: TGCGCCAGCAGCCCGGGACAGGGGGCGTACGAGCAGTACTTC; CDR3: CASSPGQGAYEQYF
J: TRBJ1-1; D: -; size: few; V: TRBV9; DNA: TGTGCCAGCAGCGTAGTACAGAACACTGAAGCTTTCTTT; CDR3: CASSVVQNTEAFF
J: TRBJ2-1; D: -; size: -; V: TRBV12-2; DNA: TGTGCAAGTCGGTCCGGGACTAGCGGGTCCTTGGGTGAGCAGTTCTTC; CDR3: CASRSGTSGSLGEQFF
J: TRBJ1-4; D: TRBD1; size: few; V: TRBV6-1; DNA: TGTGCCAGCATACATTCAGGGGGCGCGTGGGAAAAACTGTTTTTT; CDR3: CASIHSGGAWEKLFF
J: TRBJ1-5; D: TRBD1; size: -; V: TRBV19; DNA: TGTGCCAGTAGTATCTACAGGGGGAACGCAAATCAGCCCCAGCATTTT; CDR3: CASSIYRGNANQPQHF
J: TRBJ2-1; D: -; size: few; V: TRBV5-6; DNA: TGTGCCAGCAGCTTGGGAATGGGAGAAGGTGAGCAGTTCTTC; CDR3: CASSLGMGEGEQFF
J: TRBJ2-3; D: TRBD2; size: -; V: TRBV5-1; DNA: TGCGCCAGCAGCCGGGGACTAGCGGGACCCCTAAATACGCAGTATTTT; CDR3: CASSRGLAGPLNTQYF
J: TRBJ1-2; D: -; size: -; V: TRBV5-6; DNA: TGTGCCAGCCACAGGGACAAAACGGGCTACACCTTC; CDR3: CASHRDKTGYTF
J: TRBJ1-1; D: -; size: few; V: TRBV6-5; DNA: TGTGCCAGCAGTTACGGGGGCAGTCAGACTGAAGCTTTCTTT; CDR3: CASSYGGSQTEAFF
J: TRBJ2-7; D: -; size: -; V: TRBV6-5; DNA: TGTGCCAGCAGTGCCTTTGGGGGGACCTACGAGCAGTACTTC; CDR3: CASSAFGGTYEQYF
J: TRBJ2-7; D: TRBD2; size: -; V: TRBV14; DNA: TGTGCCAGCAGCCAAGGACTAGCGGGAGTTTTTCCGCACGAGCAGTACTTC; CDR3: CASSQGLAGVFPHEQYF
J: TRBJ2-5; D: -; size: -; V: TRBV10-2; DNA: TGCGCCAGCGGCCGGGGAGAGGAGGGGGAGACCCAGTACTTC; CDR3: CASGRGEEGETQYF
J: TRBJ2-1; D: TRBD2; size: -; V: TRBV11-3; DNA: TGTGCCAGCAGCTTAGAGGGAGGGCTCAATGAGCAGTTCTTC; CDR3: CASSLEGGLNEQFF
J: TRBJ2-2; D: -; size: -; V: TRBV6-1; DNA: TGTGCCAGCAGCGAGCACACCGGGGAGCTGTTTTTT; CDR3: CASSEHTGELFF
J: TRBJ2-7; D: TRBD1; size: -; V: TRBV29-1; DNA: TGCAGCGTTGAGTCCGGGACAGCGGACTACGAGCAGTACTTC; CDR3: CSVESGTADYEQYF
J: TRBJ2-7; D: -; size: -; V: TRBV6-1; DNA: TGTGCCAGCAGTTGGCGTCGGAGCACGGAGCAGTACTTC; CDR3: CASSWRRSTEQYF
J: TRBJ2-7; D: -; size: -; V: TRBV5-1; DNA: TGCGCCAGCAGCACCCACTCTTACGAGCAGTACTTC; CDR3: CASSTHSYEQYF
J: TRBJ2-1; D: -; size: few; V: TRBV28; DNA: TGTGCCAGCAGTATCACGCGTGAGCAGTTCTTC; CDR3: CASSITREQFF
J: TRBJ1-2; D: TRBD1; size: -; V: TRBV28; DNA: TGTGCCAGCCGCACAGGGGGCACAAACTATGGCTACACCTTC; CDR3: CASRTGGTNYGYTF
J: TRBJ2-2; D: TRBD1; size: -; V: TRBV5-8; DNA: TGTGCCAGCAGCTTATTCATCGGGCAGGGGGACACCGGGGAGCTGTTTTTT; CDR3: CASSLFIGQGDTGELFF
J: TRBJ1-2; D: TRBD1; size: -; V: TRBV5-1; DNA: TGCGCCAGCAGCTTGGCTTGGACCGGGACAGGCTATGGCTACACCTTC; CDR3: CASSLAWTGTGYGYTF
J: TRBJ2-1; D: -; size: -; V: TRBV18; DNA: TGTGCCAGCTCACCAAGGGGGACCCAAAGCTCCTACAATGAGCAGTTCTTC; CDR3: CASSPRGTQSSYNEQFF
J: TRBJ1-2; D: -; size: -; V: TRBV27; DNA: TGTGCCAGCAGTCCGTCATCCGGACAGCCCGGTTATGGCTACACCTTC; CDR3: CASSPSSGQPGYGYTF
J: TRBJ2-7; D: TRBD2; size: -; V: TRBV11-1; DNA: TGTGCCAGCAGCTTAGGACTAGCGGGTTCCTCCTACGAGCAGTACTTC; CDR3: CASSLGLAGSSYEQYF
J: TRBJ2-7; D: -; size: -; V: TRBV11-2; DNA: TGTGCCAGCAGTCAGGGGGGTTACGAGCAGTACTTC; CDR3: CASSQGGYEQYF
J: TRBJ2-5; D: -; size: -; V: TRBV6-1; DNA: TGTGCCAACGGTCTCGCCCGAGGGCAGCAAGAGACCCAGTACTTC; CDR3: CANGLARGQQETQYF
J: TRBJ1-6; D: TRBD1; size: few; V: TRBV5-1; DNA: TGCGCCAGCAGCCTGGACAGGGTTTCACCCCTCCACTTT; CDR3: CASSLDRVSPLHF
J: TRBJ1-4; D: -; size: -; V: TRBV19; DNA: TGTGCCAGTAGTGCGGAGGCTAATGAAAAACTGTTTTTT; CDR3: CASSAEANEKLFF
J: TRBJ2-7; D: TRBD2; size: -; V: TRBV29-1; DNA: TGCAGCGTGCTGGGACTAGCGGGAGGGCGGGCCTACGAGCAGTACTTC; CDR3: CSVLGLAGGRAYEQYF
J: TRBJ2-2; D: TRBD1; size: -; V: TRBV7-8; DNA: TGTGCCAGCAGCTCGGGACAGCTTAACACCGGGGAGCTGTTTTTT; CDR3: CASSSGQLNTGELFF
J: TRBJ2-7; D: -; size: -; V: TRBV6-5; DNA: TGTGCCAGCAGTTACTCGAGGGTCGGGACAGAGCAGTACTTC; CDR3: CASSYSRVGTEQYF
J: TRBJ1-1; D: -; size: -; V: TRBV27; DNA: TGTGCCAGCAGCTACCTCGGGAGGGACACTGAAGCTTTCTTT; CDR3: CASSYLGRDTEAFF
J: TRBJ2-7; D: -; size: -; V: TRBV27; DNA: TGTGCCAGCAGCCGACCGGGACTTGGCAGCTCCTACGAGCAGTACTTC; CDR3: CASSRPGLGSSYEQYF
J: TRBJ2-7; D: TRBD1; size: -; V: TRBV30; DNA: TGTGCCTGGAGTAAGGGGGCCTTCTCCTACGAGCAGTACTTC; CDR3: CAWSKGAFSYEQYF
J: TRBJ1-5; D: -; size: -; V: TRBV4-1; DNA: TGCGCCAGCAGCCAAGAACAGGGCCTACACAATCAGCCCCAGCATTTT; CDR3: CASSQEQGLHNQPQHF
J: TRBJ2-7; D: -; size: -; V: TRBV6-5; DNA: TGTGCCAGCAGTTACTCGAGTAGAGGGATCTACGAGCAGTGCTTC; CDR3: CASSYSSRGIYEQCF
J: TRBJ1-2; D: -; size: -; V: TRBV11-3; DNA: TGTGCCAGCAGCTTACTCCGGGACACCTACCAAACTAACTATGGCTACACCTTC; CDR3: CASSLLRDTYQTNYGYTF
J: TRBJ1-2; D: TRBD1; size: -; V: TRBV23-1; DNA: TGCGCCAGCAGTCAATCGGCGGGACAGGTTTTGGGTAATCGTGGCTACACCTTC; CDR3: CASSQSAGQVLGNRGYTF
J: TRBJ1-1; D: -; size: few; V: TRBV28; DNA: TGTGCCAGCAGTCTATACAGGGCGCTGAACACTGAAGCTTTCTTT; CDR3: CASSLYRALNTEAFF
J: TRBJ2-5; D: TRBD1; size: once; V: TRBV7-3; DNA: TGTGCCAGCAGCCCGTCGACAGGGCTTGAGACCCAGTACTTC; CDR3: CASSPSTGLETQYF
J: TRBJ2-2; D: TRBD1; size: few; V: TRBV18; DNA: TGTGCCAGCTCACCCGGGACAGGGAACACCGGGGAGCTGTTTTTT; CDR3: CASSPGTGNTGELFF
J: TRBJ1-3; D: TRBD1; size: -; V: TRBV5-4; DNA: TGTGCCAGCAGGCCGGGGCCGGGACAGGGAGTTTCTGGAAACACCATATATTTT; CDR3: CASRPGPGQGVSGNTIYF
J: TRBJ2-3; D: -; size: -; V: TRBV5-1; DNA: TGCGCCAGCAGCTTGTACAGGGTAACAGATACGCAGTATTTT; CDR3: CASSLYRVTDTQYF
J: TRBJ2-2; D: -; size: -; V: TRBV7-9; DNA: TGTGCCAGCAGCTTATCTAAACCTAGCACCGGGGAGCTGTTTTTT; CDR3: CASSLSKPSTGELFF
J: TRBJ2-6; D: -; size: -; V: TRBV6-6; DNA: TGTGCCAGCACCGCGTCTGGGGCCAACGTCCTGACTTTC; CDR3: CASTASGANVLTF
J: TRBJ1-1; D: TRBD1; size: -; V: TRBV5-4; DNA: TGTGCCAGCAGCCTAGGACAGGGGGGCCTCTTCGCTGAAGCTTTCTTT; CDR3: CASSLGQGGLFAEAFF